What follows are 8 T cell receptor beta chains derived from one specimen sequenced in a study of post-analysis software for immune sequencing data. Study-wide results and caveats: TRBV5-6, TRBV5-1 and TRBV20-1 were among roughly 5 TRBV segments more frequent in patients than controls.

Included in the TCR beta cDNA libraries were unique molecular identifiers. TCRdb fed the PCR reads into MiXCR, producing one record per CDR3 protein. The sample lists 700,000 to 900,000 distinct CDR3 sequences; around 42% were seen once. Their specific antigens are unknown. The sample comprised blood. The source of these receptors is a girl between 5 and 17 years old with multiple sclerosis.

A word on this clonotype: At one end the junction does not follow the germline gene, possibly because of a read error. J is TRBJ2-3 and V is TRBV7-7, with TRBD2 as a possible D gene (6 bases). The CDR3 is made up of 14 amino acids. CDR1 is SSHAT and CDR2 is FNYEAQ in the germline V gene (reference sequence). CDR3 sequence: CASSFGGAADTQYF. The CDR3 DNA reads TGTGCTAGCAGCTTTGGAGGGGCGGCAGATACGCAGTATTTT.

The chain links TRBV6-5 to TRBJ2-1, with 9 bases matching TRBD1. In germline, CDR1 is MNHEY, CDR2 SVGAGI. There are 14 residues in the CDR3. J was trimmed by 13 bases and V by 4 bases; bases with no gene match: 11. CDR3 DNA: TGTGCCAGCAGTTGGACAGGGGTCCAAGAGACCCAGTTCTTC. It encodes CASSWTGVQETQFF.

A word on this clonotype: Given a much more abundant clone one base away, this may be a read error. This rearrangement joins TRBV19 to TRBJ2-4; tentatively, D is TRBD1 (5 bases). V was trimmed by 7 bases and J by 13 bases, leaving 17 bases between them. In germline, CDR1 is LNHDA, CDR2 SQIVND (reference sequence). The CDR3 runs 12 residues. The CDR3 DNA follows: TGTGCCAGTACCGAAGACAGCTACAAGCAGTACTTC. This codes for CASTEDSYKQYF.

The J gene is TRBJ1-1, the V gene TRBV5-5, with D hard to call. The V gene lost 0 bases and the J gene lost 7 bases, with 7 bases spanning the gap. The CDR3 has 12 residues. The germline gives CDR1 SGHKS, CDR2 YYEKEE (reference sequence). CDR3 bases: TGTGCCAGCAGCTTGGAACACCGTGAAGCTTTCTTT. The encoded protein is CASSLEHREAFF.

V is TRBV7-8 and J is TRBJ2-7; TRBD1 agrees at 7 bases. The germline V gene has CDR1 SGHVS and CDR2 FQNEAQ. CDR3 size: 17 residues. V lost 1 base and J lost 4; bases outside the gene matches: 13. CDR3 residues: CASSLGNGRQGRYEQYF. The CDR3 DNA is TGTGCCAGCAGCTTAGGGAATGGAAGACAGGGCCGGTACGAGCAGTACTTC.

Only a few counts were recorded for this clonotype. This chain uses TRBV7-8 with TRBJ2-7; tentatively, D is TRBD2 (5 bases). Germline assignment: CDR1 SGHVS and CDR2 FQNEAQ. V dropped 1 base and J dropped 4 bases, with 8 bases sitting between them. The CDR3 is 13 amino acids. CDR3 DNA: TGTGCCAGCAGCTTAGAGATAGCGTACGAGCAGTACTTC. Translation: CASSLEIAYEQYF.

The chain couples TRBV4-3 to TRBJ2-5; D call uncertain. This CDR3 comprises 16 residues. The V gene lost 5 bases and the J gene lost 1 base, with 17 bases spanning the gap. CDR1 is LGHNA, CDR2 YSLEER, per germline. CDR3 nucleotide sequence: TGCGCCAGCAGCATAACCTGGAATCGGCTCCAAGAGACCCAGTACTTC. Translated: CASSITWNRLQETQYF.

Note on this clonotype: As the CDR3 is not closed by the conserved phenylalanine or tryptophan, this likely results from a read error. The chain links TRBV12-3 or TRBV12-4 to TRBJ2-3, with 11 bases identical to TRBD1. CDR3 size: 15 residues. The CDR3 protein is CASSRDRGDTGTQYS. The CDR3 nucleotides read TGTGCCAGCAGTCGGGACAGGGGGGACACAGGTACGCAGTATTCT.